The 31 T cell receptor beta chains below were found in one sample sequenced in a study of early T cells in non-severe SARS-CoV-2 infection. Each CDR3 protein is one row after TCRdb ran MiXCR on the 5' RACE reads. This table holds tens of thousands of distinct CDR3 sequences, 10% to 15% found once. Sequenced material: whole blood. The receptors originated from an adult who was a healthcare worker with PCR-confirmed SARS-CoV-2 infection or an uninfected control (not recorded which).

The chain links TRBV6-5 to TRBJ2-2, with a weak D call TRBD2 (6 bases). V lost 6 bases and J lost 0, with 14 bases in between. This CDR3 is built from 16 residues. Germline V lookup: CDR1 MNHEY, CDR2 SVGAGI. The DNA of the CDR3 is TGTGCCAGCAGCCCCTTGGGACTCACGAACACCGGGGAGCTGTTTTTT. Its translation: CASSPLGLTNTGELFF.

The gene calls are TRBV5-1 and TRBJ2-1, with 11 nucleotides matching TRBD1. The ends lost 3 bases at V and 9 bases at J; junction bases unmatched: 11. Per germline, CDR1 SGHRS and CDR2 YFSETQ. The CDR3 sequence is 16 residues long. The CDR3 DNA reads TGCGCCAGCAGCTGGGACGGTGGACAGGGGGCGCGTGAGCAGTTCTTC. Translation: CASSWDGGQGAREQFF.

The V call is TRBV6-2 or TRBV6-3, the J call TRBJ2-4; the D gene is possibly TRBD1 (5 bases). V shed 10 bases and J shed 0 bases, with 13 bases lying between them. This CDR3 is built from 14 residues. Germline loops: CDR1 MNHEY, CDR2 SVGEGT. The CDR3 DNA follows: TGTGCCACCTCTTCGACAGTAGCCAAAAACATTCAGTACTTC. Its protein is CATSSTVAKNIQYF.

This clonotype has only a few counts. This sequence joins TRBV16 and TRBJ2-3; 10 positions agree with TRBD2. The CDR3 is made up of 16 amino acids. Per germline, CDR1 KGHSY and CDR2 FQNENV. J lost 6 bases, V lost 2 bases, and 8 bases had no gene match. The CDR3: CASSQIKLGLADTQYF. The DNA of the CDR3 is TGTGCCAGCAGCCAAATCAAATTGGGACTAGCGGATACGCAGTATTTT.

In this sample, this clonotype turned up a few times. This chain joins TRBV5-1 and TRBJ2-7, with 7 bases that match TRBD1. Unmatched junction bases numbered 5, after V lost 3 bases and J lost 2 bases. This CDR3 is 14 amino acids long. Germline lookup yields CDR1 SGHRS and CDR2 YFSETQ. This CDR3 reads CASSYGDRAYEQYF. CDR3 nucleotide sequence: TGCGCCAGCAGCTATGGGGACAGAGCCTACGAGCAGTACTTC.

This clonotype was counted many times. The CDR3 DNA sequence: TGTGCCAGCAGTTTACCGGATCCCTACGAGCAGTACTTC. Protein: CASSLPDPYEQYF. This chain links TRBV6-6 with TRBJ2-7; D unresolved. The germline V and J ends were trimmed by 4 bases and 2 bases, with 9 bases remaining between them. CDR1 MNHNY and CDR2 SVGAGI come from the germline V gene (reference sequence). The length of the CDR3 is 13 residues.

The sample holds a few counts of this clonotype. The chain couples TRBV18 to TRBJ1-1; 7 bases match TRBD1. The length of the CDR3 is 15 residues. Germline V gene sequence: CDR1 KGHSH, CDR2 LQKENI. Germline trimming cut 3 bases from V and 1 base from J; bases unmatched to any gene: 5. CDR3 nucleotide sequence: TGTGCCAGCTCACCGGAAGGGGGCAGGAACACTGAAGCTTTCTTT. Translating gives CASSPEGGRNTEAFF.

The rearrangement joins TRBV7-2 to TRBJ2-7; 7 bases fit TRBD1. J gave up 2 bases and V 5 bases, and 6 bases lay outside the gene matches. The germline CDR1 and CDR2 sequences are SGHTA and FQGNSA. CDR3 length: 14 amino acids. CDR3 nucleotide sequence: TGTGCCAGCAGCCGGGACAGAGGACCCTACGAGCAGTACTTC. Translated: CASSRDRGPYEQYF.

There are many counts of this clonotype. The V call is TRBV28, the J call TRBJ2-2; D ambiguous. V lost 6 bases, J lost 0 bases, and 5 bases lay in between. This CDR3 is 13 amino acids long. The germline gives CDR1 MDHEN, CDR2 SYDVKM. The CDR3 sequence is CASRTSNTGELFF. The DNA of the CDR3 is TGTGCCAGCAGGACATCGAACACCGGGGAGCTGTTTTTT.

This clonotype was detected many times. CDR3 sequence (DNA): TGTGCCAGCAGCGTAGGAGACACAGGGTATTACGGCTACACCTTC. Translation: CASSVGDTGYYGYTF. The V and J genes are TRBV9 and TRBJ1-2; weak D call: TRBD1 (6 bases). The CDR3 contains 15 residues. Trimming cost V 0 bases and J 8 bases, with 17 bases left between them. The germline gives CDR1 SGDLS, CDR2 YYNGEE. Drawing the rest from reference TRBV9 and TRBJ1-2, the complete variable domain is DSGVTQTPKHLITATGQRVTLRCSPRSGDLSVYWYQQSLDQGLQFLIQYYNGEERAKGNILERFSAQQFPDLHSELNLSSLELGDSALYFCASSVGDTGYYGYTFGSGTRLTVV.

The table lists this clonotype with a few counts. At one boundary the junction diverges from the germline segment, which might be a read error. V and J are TRBV7-7 and TRBJ2-7; 11 nucleotides match TRBD2. From germline, CDR1 is SSHAT and CDR2 FNYEAQ (reference sequence). The CDR3 length is 15 residues. The CDR3 DNA is TGTGCTAGCAGCCCGGGACTAGCGGTCTCCTACGAGCAGTACTTC. It encodes CASSPGLAVSYEQYF. Variable domain in full (rest from reference TRBV7-7 and TRBJ2-7): GAGVSQSPRYKVTKRGQDVTLRCDPISSHATLYWYQQALGQGPEFLTYFNYEAQPDKSGLPSDRFSAERPEGSISTLTIQRTEQRDSAMYRCASSPGLAVSYEQYFGPGTRLTVT.

The chain employs TRBV18 and TRBJ2-3; 10 bases agree with TRBD2. The CDR3 has 17 residues. The germline CDR1 and CDR2 sequences are KGHSH and LQKENI. J lost 4 bases, V lost 2 bases, and 9 bases had no gene match. The chain's CDR3 is CASSPEFRLAGADTQYF. As DNA, the CDR3 is TGTGCCAGCTCACCAGAGTTTCGTCTAGCGGGAGCAGATACGCAGTATTTT.

The chain joins TRBV6-2 or TRBV6-3 to TRBJ1-5, with TRBD1 matching over 7 bases. Per the germline V gene, CDR1 is MNHEY and CDR2 is SVGEGT. The V and J ends lost 7 bases and 7 bases, in that order; junction bases with no gene match: 10. The CDR3 is 14 residues long. CDR3 sequence reads: CASTNTGVRQPQHF. DNA for the CDR3: TGTGCCAGCACCAACACAGGGGTTCGCCAGCCCCAGCATTTT.

The chain couples TRBV28 to TRBJ1-1; the D is unclear. The CDR3 is made up of 14 amino acids. V lost 4 bases to trimming and J lost 1 base, with 10 bases between them. Germline V gene lookup returns CDR1 MDHEN and CDR2 SYDVKM. The DNA for the CDR3 is TGTGCCAGCAGTTCCGGTCCCGGGAACACTGAAGCTTTCTTT. Translating gives CASSSGPGNTEAFF.

J is TRBJ2-1 and V is TRBV11-2, with D maybe TRBD2 (6 bases). The length of the CDR3 is 16 residues. Germline loops: CDR1 SGHAT, CDR2 FQNNGV. V lost 4 bases to trimming and J lost 9 bases, with 22 bases between them. The CDR3, as DNA: TGTGCCAGCAGCTCCCCTCTACGACTAGTTAGGATTGAGCAGTTCTTC. Translated: CASSSPLRLVRIEQFF.

The chain carries TRBV20-1 and TRBJ2-5; the match to TRBD1 covers 7 bases. This CDR3 has 13 amino acids. From germline, CDR1 is DFQATT and CDR2 SNEGSKA (reference sequence). With V trimmed by 5 bases and J by 2 bases, 5 bases remained unmatched. CDR3 DNA: TGCAGTGCTGGATTGACAGGGCAAGAGACCCAGTACTTC. Encoded protein: CSAGLTGQETQYF.

This clonotype has a count of ten or more. J is TRBJ2-3 and V is TRBV6-5; 15 nucleotides match TRBD2. Germline V gene lookup returns CDR1 MNHEY and CDR2 SVGAGI. V lost 4 bases, J lost 6 bases, and 8 bases stayed unmatched. The CDR3 loop spans 17 amino acids. This CDR3 reads CASSFGTSGGSRDTQYF. Here the CDR3 DNA reads TGTGCCAGCAGTTTCGGGACTAGCGGGGGGTCCCGGGATACGCAGTATTTT.

In this sample, this clonotype turned up a few times. The chain joins TRBV6-2 or TRBV6-3 to TRBJ2-1; D possibly matches TRBD1 or TRBD2 (5 bases each). The germline V and J ends were trimmed by 4 bases and 1 base, with 11 bases remaining between them. The CDR3 spans 15 residues. Germline V gene sequence: CDR1 MNHEY, CDR2 SVGEGT. In DNA form, the CDR3 reads TGTGCCAGCAGTTTAATGAGGGGATCCTACAATGAGCAGTTCTTC. Protein: CASSLMRGSYNEQFF.

The CDR3 DNA reads TGTGCCAGCAGTGAAAGGGCTAGCGGGTACAATGAGCAGTTCTTC. Its translation is CASSERASGYNEQFF. The V call is TRBV6-1, the J call TRBJ2-1, with 8 bases fitting TRBD2. This CDR3 contains 15 residues. V gave up 2 bases and J gave up 4 bases; unmatched junction bases: 4. Germline V gene lookup returns CDR1 MNHNS and CDR2 SASEGT.

This clonotype was found a few times. A much larger clone sits a single nucleotide away, making a read error possible. The V call is TRBV27, the J call TRBJ2-1; D uncertain. V shed 5 bases and J shed 9 bases, with 14 bases lying between them. The germline V gene encodes CDR1 MNHEY and CDR2 SMNVEV (reference sequence). The CDR3 is made up of 13 amino acids. This CDR3 is CASSPSERGEQFF. The DNA of the CDR3 is TGTGCCAGCAGTCCCTCCGAGAGAGGTGAGCAGTTCTTC.

This clonotype was seen more than once but under ten times. This chain joins TRBV6-1 and TRBJ1-6, with a weak D call TRBD1 (6 bases). In germline, CDR1 is MNHNS, CDR2 SASEGT. The CDR3 has 14 residues. Trimming took 10 bases from V and 6 from J, leaving 16 bases between them. The CDR3 spells CATNRDTSNSPLHF. The CDR3 DNA reads as TGTGCCACGAATCGGGACACAAGTAATTCACCCCTCCACTTT.

This clonotype showed up many times. This chain joins TRBV12-3 or TRBV12-4 and TRBJ1-1; 11 bases line up with TRBD1. This CDR3 comprises 14 residues. V shed 6 bases, J shed 8 bases, and the junction held 8 bases outside the gene matches. This chain's CDR3 is CASRLGQGEREAFF. DNA for the CDR3: TGTGCCAGCAGATTGGGACAGGGGGAAAGAGAAGCTTTCTTT.

This chain uses TRBV20-1 with TRBJ1-5; TRBD1 aligns across 7 bases. CDR1 DFQATT and CDR2 SNEGSKA come from the germline V gene (reference sequence). The CDR3 totals 15 residues. The V and J ends lost 3 bases and 2 bases, in that order; junction bases with no gene match: 7. The CDR3 sequence is CSASEEQGGNQPQHF. The CDR3 nucleotides read TGCAGTGCTAGTGAGGAGCAGGGGGGCAATCAGCCCCAGCATTTT.

The V and J genes are TRBV21-1 and TRBJ1-2; the tabulated D call, TRBD1, remains unverified against the DNA. TRBV21-1 is a pseudogene. The CDR3 loop spans 16 amino acids. The CDR3 sequence is CASSKGDREDDYGYTF. The CDR3 DNA follows: TGTGCCAGCAGCAAAGGTGACAGGGAGGATGACTATGGCTACACCTTC.

In its sample, this clonotype was seen many times. The chain combines TRBV6-6 with TRBJ1-1; D may be TRBD1 (5 bases). The length of the CDR3 is 14 residues. Germline assignment: CDR1 MNHNY and CDR2 SVGAGI (reference sequence). Trimming took 2 bases from V and 6 from J, leaving 13 bases between them. The CDR3 region has the DNA TGTGCCAGCAGTTACGGAGGGACGGACGCTGAAGCTTTCTTT. This gives the protein CASSYGGTDAEAFF.

The rearrangement links TRBV29-1 to TRBJ2-7; weak D call: TRBD1 (5 bases). Germline lookup yields CDR1 SQVTM and CDR2 ANQGSEA. Trimming removed 7 bases from V and 6 bases from J, with 19 bases in between. The CDR3 is 13 residues long. The CDR3 loop is CSAGSPGPIEQYF. For the CDR3, the DNA is TGCAGCGCAGGGTCCCCCGGTCCCATCGAGCAGTACTTC.

This clonotype was recorded a few times. This chain uses TRBV24-1 with TRBJ1-5; D is uncertain. The ends were cut back, 4 bases at V and 5 bases at J, with 5 bases in the middle. From germline, CDR1 is KGHDR and CDR2 SFDVKD. The CDR3 totals 12 residues. The DNA for the CDR3 is TGTGCCACCAGTGACCCAGATCAGCCCCAGCATTTT. It is translated as CATSDPDQPQHF.

This clonotype showed up just a few times. The junction departs from the called germline gene at one end, perhaps through a read error. The chain recombines TRBV7-7 with TRBJ2-2; TRBD1 is a possible D gene (6 bases). The CDR3 runs 15 residues. Germline lookup yields CDR1 SSHAT and CDR2 FNYEAQ (reference sequence). The CDR3 reads CASSSTLQGTGELFF. As DNA, the CDR3 is TGTGCTAGCAGCTCGACTCTACAGGGAACCGGGGAGCTGTTTTTT.

This clonotype occurred a few times. The rearrangement uses TRBV6-1 and TRBJ1-5; possibly TRBD1 for D (5 bases). CDR3 length equals 20 residues. Trimming took 6 bases from V and 3 from J, leaving 30 bases between them. Germline assignment: CDR1 MNHNS and CDR2 SASEGT. The CDR3, as DNA: TGTGCCAGCAGAGCAAAAGGGGTTGGTTTCAACAGCGGAAACAATCAGCCCCAGCATTTT. Its protein is CASRAKGVGFNSGNNQPQHF.

This clonotype was seen many times. The chain employs TRBV6-2 or TRBV6-3 and TRBJ2-7; the D is unclear. The germline V gene has CDR1 MNHEY and CDR2 SVGEGT. The V and J ends lost 2 bases and 0 bases respectively, with 8 bases between them. The CDR3 runs 14 residues. CDR3 DNA sequence: TGTGCCAGCAGTTACGACGTGAACTCCTACGAGCAGTACTTC. It yields the protein CASSYDVNSYEQYF.

At least ten counts were recorded for this clonotype. CDR3 region: CASSPDSHYGYTF. The CDR3 DNA reads TGTGCCAGCAGCCCGGACAGCCACTATGGCTACACCTTC. V is TRBV11-2 and J is TRBJ1-2; D is possibly TRBD1 (6 bases). This CDR3 contains 13 residues. Trimming removed 5 bases at V and 3 bases at J, with 10 bases between. CDR1 and CDR2 (germline): SGHAT, FQNNGV.